The 30 T cell receptor beta chains below were found in one sample sequenced in a study of T cells after yellow fever vaccination. TCRdb recomputed calls from the 5' RACE reads with MiXCR, one row per CDR3 protein. The sample consists of some 320,000 distinct CDR3 sequences, 8.5% to 10% of them appearing once. The sequenced sample was PBMCs, obtained on the day of the first yellow fever vaccination. The source of these receptors is a man aged 18 to 29 who received the YFV17D yellow fever vaccine.

This clonotype was found a few times. For the CDR3, the DNA is TGTGCCAGCAGTGAAGTTGCGGACGGAAATTCACCCCTCCACTTT. Translated: CASSEVADGNSPLHF. V usage is TRBV6-1 and J usage is TRBJ1-6; D unresolved. Germline V gene lookup returns CDR1 MNHNS and CDR2 SASEGT. The CDR3 is made up of 15 amino acids. V was pared by 1 base and J by 7 bases, with 11 bases between.

The V and J genes are TRBV5-1 and TRBJ1-4; 10 bases fit TRBD1. Germline CDR1 is SGHRS and CDR2 is YFSETQ. The CDR3 sequence is 15 residues long. V was clipped by 0 bases and J by 7 bases; unmatched bases: 3. CDR3 bases: TGCGCCAGCAGCTTGGGGGACAGGGGCGGTGAAAAACTGTTTTTT. Protein sequence: CASSLGDRGGEKLFF.

This chain connects TRBV10-2 to TRBJ1-6, with 9 bases aligning to TRBD1. CDR3 length: 14 residues. The ends lost 6 bases at V and 7 bases at J; junction bases unmatched: 4. Germline CDR1 WSHSY, CDR2 SAAADI. CDR3 sequence reads: CASRTGTGNSPLHF. CDR3 DNA sequence: TGCGCCAGCAGGACAGGGACAGGGAATTCACCCCTCCACTTT.

This clonotype was seen more than once but under ten times. The gene calls are TRBV5-1 and TRBJ1-1; D not resolved. This CDR3 spans 16 amino acids. Germline values: CDR1 SGHRS, CDR2 YFSETQ. V was clipped by 0 bases and J by 0 bases, with 12 bases between them. The CDR3 nucleotides are TGCGCCAGCAGCTTGGCTGCGGACGAAATGAACACTGAAGCTTTCTTT. This translates into CASSLAADEMNTEAFF. The full variable domain, rest sourced from reference TRBV5-1 and TRBJ1-1, is KAGVTQTPRYLIKTRGQQVTLSCSPISGHRSVSWYQQTPGQGLQFLFEYFSETQRNKGNFPGRFSGRQFSNSRSEMNVSTLELGDSALYLCASSLAADEMNTEAFFGQGTRLTVV.

The gene calls are TRBV20-1 and TRBJ2-7, with D possibly TRBD2 on 5 matching bases. CDR1 is DFQATT, CDR2 SNEGSKA, per germline (reference sequence). The CDR3 totals 13 residues. V lost 0 bases and J 0 bases, leaving 6 bases between the germline ends. CDR3 sequence: CSARDGSSYEQYV. In DNA form, the CDR3 reads TGCAGTGCTAGAGATGGGAGCTCCTACGAGCAGTACGTC.

V is TRBV7-8 and J is TRBJ1-5, with 8 nucleotides matching TRBD1. The CDR3 covers 17 residues. Germline values: CDR1 SGHVS, CDR2 FQNEAQ. V shed 6 bases and J 0 bases; nucleotides not matched to a gene: 10. Written as DNA, the CDR3 is TGTGCCAGCAGTAGGGACAGGAGTTCTTATAGCAATCAGCCCCAGCATTTT. Protein: CASSRDRSSYSNQPQHF.

This sequence joins TRBV9 and TRBJ1-1, with D possibly being TRBD1 (6 bases). The CDR3 has 16 amino acids. CDR1 is SGDLS and CDR2 is YYNGEE in the germline V gene. Trimming took off 3 bases at V and 4 bases at J, with 19 bases between the two ends. CDR3 amino acids: CASSASYRVGGTEAFF. CDR3 nucleotides: TGTGCCAGCAGCGCCTCCTACAGGGTTGGCGGCACTGAAGCTTTCTTT.

This clonotype was picked up many times. V and J are TRBV3-1 and TRBJ2-2, with D tentatively TRBD2 (6 bases). This CDR3 comprises 13 residues. Trimming took 1 base from V and 6 from J, leaving 6 bases between them. The V gene's germline CDR1 is LGHDT and CDR2 YNNKEL (reference sequence). CDR3 in DNA: TGTGCCAGCAGCCAAGGGGAGGCCGGGGAGCTGTTTTTT. This codes for CASSQGEAGELFF.

The chain links TRBV12-3 or TRBV12-4 to TRBJ1-2; no clear D gene. This CDR3 spans 14 amino acids. Trimming removed 6 bases at V and 5 bases at J, with 16 bases between. CDR3 coding DNA: TGTGCCAGCAGCCCGACACACAGAACATATGGCTACACCTTC. Amino acids: CASSPTHRTYGYTF.

The chain combines TRBV27 with TRBJ1-1, with 7 bases matching TRBD1. This CDR3 has 15 residues. Germline trimming cut 1 base from V and 6 bases from J; bases unmatched to any gene: 8. Per the germline V gene, CDR1 is MNHEY and CDR2 is SMNVEV (reference sequence). CDR3 sequence (DNA): TGTGCCAGCAGTTTATACCACAGGGGCATCGCTGAAGCTTTCTTT. Translating it yields CASSLYHRGIAEAFF.

This clonotype was seen more than once but under ten times. The CDR3 here is CASSLADSDTEAFF. The CDR3 coding sequence is TGCGCCAGCAGCTTGGCCGACAGCGACACTGAAGCTTTCTTT. The V and J genes are TRBV5-1 and TRBJ1-1; a possible D gene is TRBD1 (5 bases). This CDR3 contains 14 residues. The germline V gene has CDR1 SGHRS and CDR2 YFSETQ. Between the trimmed V and J ends, which lost 0 bases and 3 bases, there was a span of 9 bases.

A few counts support this clonotype. The chain has TRBV5-1 and TRBJ2-3, with D possibly being TRBD1 or TRBD2 (5 bases each). The ends were cut back, 1 base at V and 0 bases at J, with 9 bases in the middle. From germline, CDR1 is SGHRS and CDR2 YFSETQ. This CDR3 spans 15 amino acids. Written as DNA, the CDR3 is TGCGCCAGCAGCTTGACGGGGCTTAGCACAGATACGCAGTATTTT. Its protein product is CASSLTGLSTDTQYF.

The chain is built from TRBV5-6 and TRBJ2-1, with 9 bases that match TRBD1. Per germline, CDR1 SGHDT and CDR2 YYEEEE. CDR3 length: 15 amino acids. The ends lost 4 bases at V and 5 bases at J; junction bases unmatched: 7. In DNA form, the CDR3 reads TGTGCCAGCAGCCCGGGACAGGGCTCTCACAATGAGCAGTTCTTC. It yields the protein CASSPGQGSHNEQFF.

This chain uses TRBV11-2 with TRBJ2-7, with 9 nucleotides matching TRBD1. The CDR3 has 14 residues. Germline V lookup: CDR1 SGHAT, CDR2 FQNNGV. J lost 0 bases, V lost 8 bases, and 5 bases had no gene match. The CDR3 nucleotides are TGTGCCAGCGTGGGGGACAGGGACTCCTACGAGCAGTACTTC. This sequence encodes CASVGDRDSYEQYF. The whole variable domain, filled in from reference TRBV11-2 and TRBJ2-7, reads EAGVAQSPRYKIIEKRQSVAFWCNPISGHATLYWYQQILGQGPKLLIQFQNNGVVDDSQLPKDRFSAERLKGVDSTLKIQPAKLEDSAVYLCASVGDRDSYEQYFGPGTRLTVT.

In this sample, this clonotype turned up a few times. DNA of the CDR3: TGTGCCAGCAGGCCCGCGGGGGGGAACACCGGGGAGCTGTTTTTT. It codes for CASRPAGGNTGELFF. V and J are TRBV5-4 and TRBJ2-2; the match to TRBD2 covers 8 bases. The V segment lost 5 bases and the J segment 1 base; nucleotides outside the gene matches: 4. Germline CDR1 and CDR2: SGHNT and YYREEE (reference sequence). CDR3 length: 15 residues. The whole variable domain, remainder taken from reference TRBV5-4 and TRBJ2-2, is ETGVTQSPTHLIKTRGQQVTLRCSSQSGHNTVSWYQQALGQGPQFIFQYYREEENGRGNFPPRFSGLQFPNYSSELNVNALELDDSALYLCASRPAGGNTGELFFGEGSRLTVL.

V gene TRBV9 combines with J gene TRBJ2-3, with TRBD2 identical over 10 bases. CDR1 and CDR2 (germline): SGDLS, YYNGEE. With V trimmed by 0 bases and J by 5 bases, 6 bases remained unmatched. The CDR3 length is 16 residues. The CDR3 bases are TGTGCCAGCAGCGTAGGGGTAGCGGGGGGTGTAGATACGCAGTATTTT. Translating it yields CASSVGVAGGVDTQYF.

There are many counts of this clonotype. The chain combines TRBV10-3 with TRBJ2-5; D not certain. Germline V lookup: CDR1 ENHRY, CDR2 SYGVKD. The CDR3 sequence is 11 residues long. V lost 3 bases and J lost 8, with 7 bases in between. CDR3 coding DNA: TGTGCCATCAGTGATGGGTTAACCCAGTACTTC. Protein sequence: CAISDGLTQYF.

This clonotype was picked up a small number of times. The chain uses TRBV12-3 or TRBV12-4 and TRBJ1-6; 10 nucleotides match TRBD1. Trimming took 6 bases from V and 9 from J; bases not matched to a gene: 2. The CDR3 has 13 amino acids. CDR3 bases: TGTGCCAGCAGGGGACAGGGGCGTTCACCCCTCCACTTT. It codes for CASRGQGRSPLHF.

The V call is TRBV20-1, the J call TRBJ2-1; TRBD1 matches 9 bases. The CDR3 consists of 17 residues. Per germline, CDR1 DFQATT and CDR2 SNEGSKA (reference sequence). Trimming removed 2 bases from V and 7 bases from J; junction bases left unmatched: 15. The CDR3 DNA reads TGCAGTGCTAGACCTAACCGGTGGACAGGGGCTCGGAATGAGCAGTTCTTC. This gives the protein CSARPNRWTGARNEQFF.

Ten or more counts support this clonotype. V is TRBV5-1 and J is TRBJ1-6; 7 nucleotides line up with TRBD1. The germline V gene encodes CDR1 SGHRS and CDR2 YFSETQ. This CDR3 contains 16 residues. V dropped 3 bases and J dropped 7; count of bases not matched to a gene: 10. The CDR3 DNA reads TGCGCCAGCAGCTCGCAGGGGGACATAAGAAATTCACCCCTCCACTTT. Translation: CASSSQGDIRNSPLHF.

This chain links TRBV4-3 with TRBJ1-1, with 7 bases fitting TRBD1. Germline lookup yields CDR1 LGHNA and CDR2 YSLEER. The CDR3 has 15 residues. J lost 8 bases, V lost 4 bases, and 13 bases had no gene match. The CDR3 DNA reads TGCGCCAGCAGCCGGGGGACAGCTCACGTACAGGAAGCTTTCTTT. Residues: CASSRGTAHVQEAFF.

The sample holds many counts of this clonotype. The gene calls are TRBV7-2 and TRBJ2-3; 11 bases align to TRBD2. The junction had 6 bases not matched to a gene; V was cut back by 5 bases and J by 5 bases. The CDR3 contains 15 residues. Germline values: CDR1 SGHTA, CDR2 FQGNSA. As DNA, the CDR3 is TGTGCCAGCAGCCCCGGGACTAGCGGTATAGATACGCAGTATTTT. It is translated as CASSPGTSGIDTQYF. The full variable domain, completed using reference TRBV7-2 and TRBJ2-3, is GAGVSQSPSNKVTEKGKDVELRCDPISGHTALYWYRQSLGQGLEFLIYFQGNSAPDKSGLPSDRFSAERTGGSVSTLTIQRTQQEDSAVYLCASSPGTSGIDTQYFGPGTRLTVL.

The sample holds a few counts of this clonotype. The rearrangement uses TRBV4-1 and TRBJ1-3; TRBD1 matches 11 bases. The ends lost 4 bases at V and 8 bases at J; junction bases unmatched: 4. The CDR3 covers 14 residues. The germline V gene has CDR1 MGHRA and CDR2 YSYEKL. CDR3 amino acids: CASSPGQGAYTIYF. CDR3 nucleotide sequence: TGCGCCAGCAGCCCTGGACAGGGGGCGTACACCATATATTTT.

This chain uses TRBV11-1 with TRBJ2-1; D tentatively reads TRBD1 or TRBD2 (5 bases each). This CDR3 is 19 amino acids long. CDR1 SGHAT and CDR2 FQDESV come from the germline V gene (reference sequence). Trimming cost V 5 bases and J 8 bases, with 31 bases left between them. CDR3 coding DNA: TGTGCCAGCAGCCTTACCGAACAAAAGGGGACGATTGTAATGGATGAGCAGTTCTTC. As protein: CASSLTEQKGTIVMDEQFF. The full variable domain, its missing parts supplied by reference TRBV11-1 and TRBJ2-1, is EAEVAQSPRYKITEKSQAVAFWCDPISGHATLYWYRQILGQGPELLVQFQDESVVDDSQLPKDRFSAERLKGVDSTLKIQPAELGDSAMYLCASSLTEQKGTIVMDEQFFGPGTRLTVL.

The V call is TRBV2, the J call TRBJ2-3; no definite D call. From germline, CDR1 is SNHLY and CDR2 FYNNEI. Deletions cut 6 bases from V and 4 bases from J, with 11 bases between. The CDR3 totals 13 residues. The CDR3 region is CASRAYFADTQYF. The CDR3, as DNA: TGTGCCAGCAGGGCCTATTTCGCAGATACGCAGTATTTT.

The chain joins TRBV5-1 to TRBJ1-3; D might be TRBD1 (6 bases). From germline, CDR1 is SGHRS and CDR2 YFSETQ. V was shortened by 8 bases and J by 3 bases, with 15 bases between the two germline ends. This CDR3 contains 14 residues. The CDR3 DNA reads as TGCGCCAGTTCGACAGGAGCGTTTGGAAACACCATATATTTT. Translated: CASSTGAFGNTIYF.

As to this clonotype: Because it lacks the conserved phenylalanine or tryptophan at the end, this CDR3 is likely a read error. The chain employs TRBV4-2 and TRBJ2-3; D may be TRBD2 (5 bases). The CDR3 totals 15 residues. Trimming removed 3 bases at V and 4 bases at J, with 14 bases between. Germline V CDR1 and CDR2: LGHNA, YNFKEQ. CDR3 bases: TGTGCCAGCAGCCAGCGGCGGGCCGGCGCAGATACGCAGTATTTA. Protein: CASSQRRAGADTQYL.

The sample holds many counts of this clonotype. The V call is TRBV7-8, the J call TRBJ1-4; TRBD1 aligns across 9 bases. In germline, CDR1 is SGHVS, CDR2 FQNEAQ. Losses at the gene ends were 5 bases for V and 6 bases for J; bases not matched to a gene: 7. The CDR3 spans 15 residues. In DNA form, the CDR3 reads TGTGCCAGCAGCACCCACAGGGGGCCTGATGAAAAACTGTTTTTT. Translating gives CASSTHRGPDEKLFF.

This chain joins TRBV30 and TRBJ2-1; D remains unclear. The CDR3 consists of 14 residues. V gave up 0 bases and J gave up 0 bases, with 6 bases separating them. CDR1 is GTSNPN, CDR2 SVGIG, per germline (reference sequence). The CDR3 DNA is TGTGCCTGGAGTGTCTTGAGCTCCTACAATGAGCAGTTCTTC. Its protein product is CAWSVLSSYNEQFF.

This chain connects TRBV29-1 to TRBJ1-1; a possible D gene is TRBD1 (5 bases). The CDR3 consists of 16 residues. V was trimmed by 5 bases and J by 0 bases, leaving 19 bases between them. The V gene's germline CDR1 is SQVTM and CDR2 ANQGSEA. The CDR3, as DNA: TGCAGCGTTCAAGGAGGGGTCGGCAGTGTGAACACTGAAGCTTTCTTT. It translates to CSVQGGVGSVNTEAFF. Supplemented by reference TRBV29-1 and TRBJ1-1, the full variable domain reads SAVISQKPSRDICQRGTSLTIQCQVDSQVTMMFWYRQQPGQSLTLIATANQGSEATYESGFVIDKFPISRPNLTFSTLTVSNMSPEDSSIYLCSVQGGVGSVNTEAFFGQGTRLTVV.